Presented here are 8 T cell receptor beta chains from one specimen sequenced in a study of Ad26.COV2.S vaccination and SARS-CoV-2 variants. Sequenced by immunoSEQ multiplex PCR; TCRdb stores in-frame clones only, minus some. Among 400,000 to 500,000 clones listed, nearly 90% were seen once. Described treatment: about 20 received Ad26.COV2.S at low or high dose, single or two shots; roughly five received placebo; per-sample allocation not given. Following the first vaccine or placebo injection, samples were taken on day 63. Sample: peripheral blood, taken in a trial of Ad26.COV2.S vaccine versus placebo. The receptor set was obtained from a person aged 18-60 years who received the Ad26.COV2.S COVID-19 vaccine or a placebo.

This rearrangement joins TRBV7-2 to TRBJ1-2, with D uncertain. Germline V CDR1 and CDR2: SGHTA, FQGNSA. V lost 2 bases, J lost 3 bases, and 10 bases lay in between. The CDR3 length is 14 residues. The CDR3: CASSLLVRDYGYTF. In DNA form, the CDR3 reads TGTGCCAGCAGCTTATTGGTTAGGGACTATGGCTACACCTTC.

The genes are TRBV20-1 and TRBJ1-4; no clear D. Germline CDR1 and CDR2: DFQATT and SNEGSKA (reference sequence). V was cut by 5 bases and J by 6 bases, with 4 bases left in between. CDR3 size: 10 residues. The CDR3 nucleotides read TGCAGTGCTTTTCATGAAAAACTGTTTTTT. It is translated as CSAFHEKLFF.

This clone was observed a few times. The chain links TRBV6-6 to TRBJ1-6; D unclear. The CDR3 spans 16 residues. Germline V CDR1 and CDR2: MNHNY, SVGAGI (reference sequence). With 0 bases removed from V and 0 bases from J, the gap between germline ends came to 6 bases. The CDR3 nucleotides are TGTGCCAGCAGTTACTCGGTGAGCTCCTATAATTCACCCCTCCACTTT. This translates into CASSYSVSSYNSPLHF.

J is TRBJ1-3 and V is TRBV7-9, with a tentative D call TRBD1 (5 bases). V was trimmed by 5 bases and J by 1 base, leaving 6 bases between them. This CDR3 contains 13 residues. In germline, CDR1 is SEHNR, CDR2 FQNEAQ (reference sequence). DNA for the CDR3: TGTGCCAGCAGCAGGGGATCTGGAAACACCATATATTTT. This translates into CASSRGSGNTIYF.

The chain links TRBV2 to TRBJ2-1, with D hard to call. The CDR3 has 15 residues. Germline CDR1 and CDR2: SNHLY and FYNNEI. V was clipped by 7 bases and J by 2 bases, with 15 bases between them. The CDR3: CASIPGRLTYNEQFF. The CDR3 bases are TGTGCCAGCATCCCCGGGCGGCTGACCTACAATGAGCAGTTCTTC.

The chain couples TRBV6-5 to TRBJ2-5; tentative D call: TRBD1 (5 bases). This CDR3 spans 15 amino acids. The V gene's germline CDR1 is MNHEY and CDR2 SVGAGI. Trimming took off 2 bases at V and 2 bases at J, with 12 bases between the two ends. This chain's CDR3 is CASSYLRDRQETQYF. CDR3 DNA sequence: TGTGCCAGCAGTTACCTCCGAGACAGACAAGAGACCCAGTACTTC.

This clone has just one count. The chain carries TRBV19 and TRBJ1-2, with TRBD1 identical over 11 bases. The CDR3 sequence is 15 residues long. The germline gives CDR1 LNHDA, CDR2 SQIVND (reference sequence). Trimming removed 10 bases from V and 4 bases from J; junction bases left unmatched: 11. Written as DNA, the CDR3 is TGTGCCACTATGGGGGCCGGGACAGGGGGCTATGGCTACACCTTC. It codes for CATMGAGTGGYGYTF.

The chain uses TRBV7-2 and TRBJ1-1, with a weak D call TRBD1 (5 bases). Germline V gene data show CDR1 as SGHTA and CDR2 as FQGNSA. V was pared by 2 bases and J by 7 bases, with 14 bases between. There are 14 residues in the CDR3. CDR3 nucleotides: TGTGCCAGCAGCTTAACGGGACCCCCCCTTGAAGCTTTCTTT. Protein: CASSLTGPPLEAFF.